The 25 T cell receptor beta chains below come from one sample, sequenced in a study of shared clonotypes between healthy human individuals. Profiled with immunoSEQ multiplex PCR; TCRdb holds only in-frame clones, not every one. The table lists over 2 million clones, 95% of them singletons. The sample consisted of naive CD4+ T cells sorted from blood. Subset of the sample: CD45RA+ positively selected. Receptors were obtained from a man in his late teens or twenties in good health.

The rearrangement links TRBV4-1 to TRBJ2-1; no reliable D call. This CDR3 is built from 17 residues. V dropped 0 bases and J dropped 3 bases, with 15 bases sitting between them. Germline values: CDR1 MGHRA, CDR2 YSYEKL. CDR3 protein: CASSQDRGIGVYNEQFF. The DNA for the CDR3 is TGCGCCAGCAGCCAAGATCGTGGGATTGGTGTCTACAATGAGCAGTTCTTC.

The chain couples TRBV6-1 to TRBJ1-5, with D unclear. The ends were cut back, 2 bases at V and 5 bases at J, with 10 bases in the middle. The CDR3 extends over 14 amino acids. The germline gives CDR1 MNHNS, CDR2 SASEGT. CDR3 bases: TGTGCCAGCAGTGAAACAGCTGGGGATCAGCCCCAGCATTTT. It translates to CASSETAGDQPQHF.

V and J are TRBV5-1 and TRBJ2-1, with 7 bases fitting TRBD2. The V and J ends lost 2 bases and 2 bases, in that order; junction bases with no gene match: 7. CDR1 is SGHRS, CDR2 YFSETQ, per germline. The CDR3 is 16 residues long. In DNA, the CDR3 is TGCGCCAGCAGCTTTGAGGGCGGGAGCCCCTACAATGAGCAGTTCTTC. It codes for CASSFEGGSPYNEQFF. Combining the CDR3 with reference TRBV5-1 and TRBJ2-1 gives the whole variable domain KAGVTQTPRYLIKTRGQQVTLSCSPISGHRSVSWYQQTPGQGLQFLFEYFSETQRNKGNFPGRFSGRQFSNSRSEMNVSTLELGDSALYLCASSFEGGSPYNEQFFGPGTRLTVL.

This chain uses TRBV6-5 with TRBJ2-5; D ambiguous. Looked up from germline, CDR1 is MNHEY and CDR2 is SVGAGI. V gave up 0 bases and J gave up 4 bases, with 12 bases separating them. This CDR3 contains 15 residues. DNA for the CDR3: TGTGCCAGCAGTTACTCAACCGGTAGAGGAGAGACCCAGTACTTC. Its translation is CASSYSTGRGETQYF.

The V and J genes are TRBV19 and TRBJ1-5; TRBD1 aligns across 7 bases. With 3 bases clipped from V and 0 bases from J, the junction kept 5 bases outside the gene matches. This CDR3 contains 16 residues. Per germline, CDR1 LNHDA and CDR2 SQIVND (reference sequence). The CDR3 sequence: CASSILTGSSNQPQHF. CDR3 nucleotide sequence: TGTGCCAGTAGTATCCTGACAGGGAGTAGCAATCAGCCCCAGCATTTT.

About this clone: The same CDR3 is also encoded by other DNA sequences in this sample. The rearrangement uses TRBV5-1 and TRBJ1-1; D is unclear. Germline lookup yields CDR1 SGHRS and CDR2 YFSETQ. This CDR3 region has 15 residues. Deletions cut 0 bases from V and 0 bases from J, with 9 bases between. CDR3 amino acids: CASSLAGGLNTEAFF. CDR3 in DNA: TGCGCCAGCAGCTTGGCCGGCGGCTTGAACACTGAAGCTTTCTTT. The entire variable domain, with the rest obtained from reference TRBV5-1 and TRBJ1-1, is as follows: KAGVTQTPRYLIKTRGQQVTLSCSPISGHRSVSWYQQTPGQGLQFLFEYFSETQRNKGNFPGRFSGRQFSNSRSEMNVSTLELGDSALYLCASSLAGGLNTEAFFGQGTRLTVV.

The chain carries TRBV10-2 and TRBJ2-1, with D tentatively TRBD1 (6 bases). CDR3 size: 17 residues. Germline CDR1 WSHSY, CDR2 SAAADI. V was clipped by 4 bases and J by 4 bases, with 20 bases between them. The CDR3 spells CASSGLWTANSYNEQFF. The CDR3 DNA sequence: TGCGCCAGCAGTGGGCTTTGGACAGCCAATTCTTACAATGAGCAGTTCTTC.

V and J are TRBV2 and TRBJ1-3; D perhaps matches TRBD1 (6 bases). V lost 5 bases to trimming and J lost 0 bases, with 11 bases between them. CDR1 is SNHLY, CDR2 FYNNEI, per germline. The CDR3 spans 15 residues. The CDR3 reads CASSSDSYSGNTIYF. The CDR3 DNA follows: TGTGCCAGCAGTTCGGACAGTTACTCTGGAAACACCATATATTTT.

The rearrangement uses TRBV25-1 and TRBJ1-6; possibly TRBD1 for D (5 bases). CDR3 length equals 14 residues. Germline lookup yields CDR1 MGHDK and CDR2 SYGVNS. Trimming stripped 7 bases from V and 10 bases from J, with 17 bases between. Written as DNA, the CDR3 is TGTGCCAGCAATTTGGGGGAGATTAACTCACCCCTCCACTTT. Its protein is CASNLGEINSPLHF. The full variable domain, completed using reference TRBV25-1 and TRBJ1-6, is EADIYQTPRYLVIGTGKKITLECSQTMGHDKMYWYQQDPGMELHLIHYSYGVNSTEKGDLSSESTVSRIRTEHFPLTLESARPSHTSQYLCASNLGEINSPLHFGNGTRLTVT.

The CDR3 region is CASSRSRDSENEKLFF. DNA of the CDR3: TGTGCCAGCAGCCGTTCTCGGGACAGCGAAAATGAAAAACTGTTTTTT. The chain combines TRBV6-6 with TRBJ1-4, with 7 bases that match TRBD1. Unmatched junction bases numbered 12, after V lost 6 bases and J lost 5 bases. From germline, CDR1 is MNHNY and CDR2 SVGAGI (reference sequence). The CDR3 loop spans 16 amino acids.

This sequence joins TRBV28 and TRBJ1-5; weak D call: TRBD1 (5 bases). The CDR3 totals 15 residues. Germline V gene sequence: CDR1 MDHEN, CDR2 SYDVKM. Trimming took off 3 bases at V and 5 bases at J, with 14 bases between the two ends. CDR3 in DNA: TGTGCCAGCAGTTTTTCGACAGTTAGGGATCAGCCCCAGCATTTT. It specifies CASSFSTVRDQPQHF.

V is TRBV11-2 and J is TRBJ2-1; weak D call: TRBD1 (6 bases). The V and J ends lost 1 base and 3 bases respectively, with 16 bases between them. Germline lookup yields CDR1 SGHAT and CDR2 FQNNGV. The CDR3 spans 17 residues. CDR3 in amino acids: CASSLGPNRVDYNEQFF. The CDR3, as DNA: TGTGCCAGCAGCTTAGGACCTAACAGGGTCGACTACAATGAGCAGTTCTTC. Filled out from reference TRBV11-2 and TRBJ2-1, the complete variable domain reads EAGVAQSPRYKIIEKRQSVAFWCNPISGHATLYWYQQILGQGPKLLIQFQNNGVVDDSQLPKDRFSAERLKGVDSTLKIQPAKLEDSAVYLCASSLGPNRVDYNEQFFGPGTRLTVL.

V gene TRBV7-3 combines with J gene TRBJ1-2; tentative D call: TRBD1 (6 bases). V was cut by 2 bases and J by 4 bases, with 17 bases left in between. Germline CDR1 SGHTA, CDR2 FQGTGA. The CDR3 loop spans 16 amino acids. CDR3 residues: CASSLRPGGQVYGYTF. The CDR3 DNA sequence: TGTGCCAGCAGCTTACGCCCGGGGGGGCAGGTCTATGGCTACACCTTC.

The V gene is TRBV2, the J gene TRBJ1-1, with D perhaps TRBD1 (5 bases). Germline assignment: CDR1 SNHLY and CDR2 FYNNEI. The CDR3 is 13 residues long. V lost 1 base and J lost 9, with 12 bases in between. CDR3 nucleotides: TGTGCCAGCAGTGAAGAAGGGTCGGGGCAAGCTTTCTTT. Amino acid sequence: CASSEEGSGQAFF.

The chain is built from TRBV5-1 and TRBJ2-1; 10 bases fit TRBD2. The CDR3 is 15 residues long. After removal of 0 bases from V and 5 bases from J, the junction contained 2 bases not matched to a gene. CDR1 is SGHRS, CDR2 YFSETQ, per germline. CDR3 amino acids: CASSLATSGNNEQFF. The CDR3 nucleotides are TGCGCCAGCAGCTTGGCAACTAGCGGGAACAATGAGCAGTTCTTC. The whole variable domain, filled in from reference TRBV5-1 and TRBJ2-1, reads KAGVTQTPRYLIKTRGQQVTLSCSPISGHRSVSWYQQTPGQGLQFLFEYFSETQRNKGNFPGRFSGRQFSNSRSEMNVSTLELGDSALYLCASSLATSGNNEQFFGPGTRLTVL.

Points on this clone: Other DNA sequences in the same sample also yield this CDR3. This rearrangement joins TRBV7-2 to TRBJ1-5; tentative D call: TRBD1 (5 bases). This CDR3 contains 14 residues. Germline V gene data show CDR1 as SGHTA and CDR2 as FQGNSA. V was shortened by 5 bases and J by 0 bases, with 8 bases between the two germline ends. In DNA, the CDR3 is TGTGCCAGCAGCCGTGACAGTAGCAATCAGCCCCAGCATTTT. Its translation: CASSRDSSNQPQHF. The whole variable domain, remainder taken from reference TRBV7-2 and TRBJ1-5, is GAGVSQSPSNKVTEKGKDVELRCDPISGHTALYWYRQSLGQGLEFLIYFQGNSAPDKSGLPSDRFSAERTGGSVSTLTIQRTQQEDSAVYLCASSRDSSNQPQHFGDGTRLSIL.

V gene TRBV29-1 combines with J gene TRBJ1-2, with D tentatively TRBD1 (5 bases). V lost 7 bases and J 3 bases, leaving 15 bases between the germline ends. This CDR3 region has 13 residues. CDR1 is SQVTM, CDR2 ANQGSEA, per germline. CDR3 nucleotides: TGCAGCGACTTGGGACTGGGAGACTATGGCTACACCTTC. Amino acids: CSDLGLGDYGYTF. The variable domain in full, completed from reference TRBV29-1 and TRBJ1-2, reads SAVISQKPSRDICQRGTSLTIQCQVDSQVTMMFWYRQQPGQSLTLIATANQGSEATYESGFVIDKFPISRPNLTFSTLTVSNMSPEDSSIYLCSDLGLGDYGYTFGSGTRLTVV.

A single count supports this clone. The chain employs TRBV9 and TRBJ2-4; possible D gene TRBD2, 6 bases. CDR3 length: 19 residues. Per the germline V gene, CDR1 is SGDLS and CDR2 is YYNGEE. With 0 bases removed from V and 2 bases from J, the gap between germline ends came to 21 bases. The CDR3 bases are TGTGCCAGCAGCGTAGCGGAGGGATCCGGGGGAGGCTCCAAAAACATTCAGTACTTC. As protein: CASSVAEGSGGGSKNIQYF.

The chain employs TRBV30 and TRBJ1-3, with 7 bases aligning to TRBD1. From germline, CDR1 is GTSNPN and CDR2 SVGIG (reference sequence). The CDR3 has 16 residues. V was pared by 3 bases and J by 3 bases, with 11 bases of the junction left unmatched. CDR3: CAWRKLGQKIGNTIYF. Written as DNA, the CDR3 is TGTGCCTGGAGAAAACTGGGACAGAAAATTGGAAACACCATATATTTT.

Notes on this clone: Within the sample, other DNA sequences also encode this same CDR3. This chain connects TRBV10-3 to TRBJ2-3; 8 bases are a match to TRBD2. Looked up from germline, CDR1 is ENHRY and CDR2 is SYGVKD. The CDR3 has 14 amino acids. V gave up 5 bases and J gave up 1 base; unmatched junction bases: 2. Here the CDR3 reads CAISISGGTDTQYF. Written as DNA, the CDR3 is TGTGCCATCAGTATTAGCGGGGGCACAGATACGCAGTATTTT.

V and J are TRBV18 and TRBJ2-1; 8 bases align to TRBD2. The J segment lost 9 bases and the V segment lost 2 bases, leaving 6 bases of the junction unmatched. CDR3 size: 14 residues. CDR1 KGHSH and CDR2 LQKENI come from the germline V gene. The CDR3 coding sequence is TGTGCCAGCTCACCATCCTGGACTAGCTCTGAGCAGTTCTTC. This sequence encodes CASSPSWTSSEQFF.

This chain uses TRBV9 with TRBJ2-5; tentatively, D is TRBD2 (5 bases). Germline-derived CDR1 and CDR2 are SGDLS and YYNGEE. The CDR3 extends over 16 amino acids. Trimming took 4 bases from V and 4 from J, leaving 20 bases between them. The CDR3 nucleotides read TGTGCCAGCAGCCCCAGCAACGGGATCTCAGGAGAGACCCAGTACTTC. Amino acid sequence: CASSPSNGISGETQYF.

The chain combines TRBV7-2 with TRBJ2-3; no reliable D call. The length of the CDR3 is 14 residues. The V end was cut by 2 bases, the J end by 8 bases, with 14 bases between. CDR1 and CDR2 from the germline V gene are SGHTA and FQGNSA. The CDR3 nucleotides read TGTGCCAGCAGCTTACGTGGCCTGGTTGGTACGCAGTATTTT. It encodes CASSLRGLVGTQYF.

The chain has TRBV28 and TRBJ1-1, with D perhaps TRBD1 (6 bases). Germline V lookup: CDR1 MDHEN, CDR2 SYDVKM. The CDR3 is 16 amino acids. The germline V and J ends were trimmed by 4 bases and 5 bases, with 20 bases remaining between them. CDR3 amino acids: CASSWPGTRGGTEAFF. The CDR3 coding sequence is TGTGCCAGCAGTTGGCCCGGGACACGGGGGGGGACTGAAGCTTTCTTT.

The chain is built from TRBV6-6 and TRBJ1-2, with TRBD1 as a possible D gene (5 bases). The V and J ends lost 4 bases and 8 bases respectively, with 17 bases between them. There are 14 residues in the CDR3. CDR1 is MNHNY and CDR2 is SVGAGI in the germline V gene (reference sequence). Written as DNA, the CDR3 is TGTGCCAGCAGTTTTCAAGTGGGGGGTAAAGGCTACACCTTC. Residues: CASSFQVGGKGYTF.